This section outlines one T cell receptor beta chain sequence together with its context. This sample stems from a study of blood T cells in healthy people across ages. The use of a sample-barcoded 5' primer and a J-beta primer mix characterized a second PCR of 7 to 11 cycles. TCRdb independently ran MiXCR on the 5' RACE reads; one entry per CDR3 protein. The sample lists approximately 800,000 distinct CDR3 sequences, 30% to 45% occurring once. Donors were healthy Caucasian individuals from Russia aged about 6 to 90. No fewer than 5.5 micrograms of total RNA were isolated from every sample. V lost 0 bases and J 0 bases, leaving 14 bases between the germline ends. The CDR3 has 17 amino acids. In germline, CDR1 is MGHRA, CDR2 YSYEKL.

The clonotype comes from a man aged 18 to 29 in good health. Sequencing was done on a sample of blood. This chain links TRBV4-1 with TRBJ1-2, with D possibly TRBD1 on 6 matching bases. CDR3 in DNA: TGCGCCAGCAGCCAAGATAGGGGGGGTTCTTCTAACTATGGCTACACCTTC. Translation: CASSQDRGGSSNYGYTF.